The next 14 T cell receptor beta chains were all read from a single sample in a study of blood T cell repertoires in COVID-19. The assay was immunoSEQ multiplex PCR, and TCRdb's table has in-frame clones only and misses some. The repertoire consists of 66,000 or so clones, with roughly 84% occurring once and the leading ten covering 6.9%. The material sequenced was peripheral blood. Receptors were obtained from a man aged 50 or older with active COVID-19.

This chain connects TRBV24-1 to TRBJ2-1, with D possibly TRBD2 on 7 matching bases. Per the germline V gene, CDR1 is KGHDR and CDR2 is SFDVKD. The V and J ends lost 3 bases and 6 bases respectively, with 14 bases between them. This CDR3 contains 15 residues. The CDR3 sequence: CATSDGGGGGNEQFF. For the CDR3, the DNA is TGTGCCACCAGTGATGGGGGGGGAGGGGGCAATGAGCAGTTCTTC.

The sample holds a few counts of this clone. The rearrangement uses TRBV19 and TRBJ1-5; 11 bases fit TRBD1. Germline V lookup: CDR1 LNHDA, CDR2 SQIVND (reference sequence). This CDR3 has 15 amino acids. V shed 4 bases, J shed 4 bases, and the junction held 3 bases outside the gene matches. The CDR3 DNA follows: TGTGCCAGTAGTAAGGACAGGGGGCAAAATCAGCCCCAGCATTTT. Translation: CASSKDRGQNQPQHF.

The chain has TRBV9 and TRBJ2-2, with TRBD2 matching 9 bases. J lost 4 bases, V lost 0 bases, and 7 bases had no gene match. The CDR3 is 17 residues long. Germline CDR1 is SGDLS and CDR2 is YYNGEE. The CDR3 loop is CASSVGAGGHSTGELFF. In nucleotides, the CDR3 is TGTGCCAGCAGCGTAGGCGCGGGGGGGCATAGCACCGGGGAGCTGTTTTTT.

The V gene is TRBV19, the J gene TRBJ1-2; 7 positions agree with TRBD1. Trimming removed 8 bases from V and 4 bases from J; junction bases left unmatched: 13. Germline V gives CDR1 LNHDA, CDR2 SQIVND (reference sequence). This CDR3 contains 15 residues. The DNA for the CDR3 is TGTGCCAGTCAGAGGTCCGGGACAGTCAGCTATGGCTACACCTTC. Translated, it gives CASQRSGTVSYGYTF.

The chain carries TRBV27 and TRBJ1-2, with D perhaps TRBD1 (6 bases). The CDR3 has 11 residues. The V and J ends lost 10 bases and 8 bases respectively, with 14 bases between them. Germline-derived CDR1 and CDR2 are MNHEY and SMNVEV (reference sequence). The CDR3 loop reads CATRTGQGYTF. As DNA, the CDR3 is TGTGCCACCAGAACCGGACAGGGCTACACCTTC.

By sample share, this clone is medium-sized. The V call is TRBV13, the J call TRBJ1-1, with D unclear. Trimming stripped 5 bases from V and 0 bases from J, with 19 bases between. CDR1 and CDR2 (germline): PRHDT, FYEKMQ (reference sequence). The CDR3 has 17 residues. The CDR3 here is CASSLEPNLGMNTEAFF. The CDR3 nucleotides read TGTGCCAGCAGCCTTGAACCAAACCTCGGGATGAACACTGAAGCTTTCTTT.

This chain uses TRBV7-9 with TRBJ1-1; possible D gene TRBD1, 5 bases. The CDR3 runs 16 residues. Trimming took off 0 bases at V and 3 bases at J, with 14 bases between the two ends. Looked up from germline, CDR1 is SEHNR and CDR2 is FQNEAQ (reference sequence). The CDR3, as DNA: TGTGCCAGCAGCTTAGCTGGGGGGATACTAGACACTGAAGCTTTCTTT. Translating it yields CASSLAGGILDTEAFF. The whole variable domain, filled in from reference TRBV7-9 and TRBJ1-1, reads DTGVSQNPRHKITKRGQNVTFRCDPISEHNRLYWYRQTLGQGPEFLTYFQNEAQLEKSRLLSDRFSAERPKGSFSTLEIQRTEQGDSAMYLCASSLAGGILDTEAFFGQGTRLTVV.

As concerns this clone: This specimen includes other DNA sequences encoding the same CDR3. The chain combines TRBV24-1 with TRBJ1-2; perhaps TRBD1 as D (5 bases). CDR1 is KGHDR and CDR2 is SFDVKD in the germline V gene. Trimming removed 4 bases at V and 4 bases at J, with 9 bases between. CDR3 size: 13 residues. The CDR3 DNA reads TGTGCCACCAGTGAGGGGGGAATCTATGGCTACACCTTC. It yields the protein CATSEGGIYGYTF.

This clone was recorded a few times. The genes are TRBV5-1 and TRBJ1-6; 9 nucleotides agree with TRBD1. The length of the CDR3 is 17 residues. In germline, CDR1 is SGHRS, CDR2 YFSETQ. V lost 0 bases, J lost 6 bases, and 7 bases stayed unmatched. The CDR3 is CASSLEAAGQGNSPLHF. As DNA, the CDR3 is TGCGCCAGCAGCTTGGAGGCCGCGGGACAGGGTAATTCACCCCTCCACTTT.

The rearrangement joins TRBV5-1 to TRBJ1-2, with TRBD1 identical over 9 bases. Per the germline V gene, CDR1 is SGHRS and CDR2 is YFSETQ. V was pared by 5 bases and J by 4 bases, with 3 bases of the junction left unmatched. The CDR3 length is 13 residues. CDR3 amino acids: CASRGTGTYGYTF. The CDR3 coding sequence is TGCGCCAGCAGAGGGACAGGGACCTATGGCTACACCTTC.

The chain couples TRBV28 to TRBJ2-1; D possibly corresponds to TRBD2 (6 bases). The CDR3 is 16 amino acids. Trimming took 5 bases from V and 4 from J, leaving 18 bases between them. CDR1 is MDHEN and CDR2 is SYDVKM in the germline V gene. The CDR3 nucleotides are TGTGCCAGCAGTACAACCTCGGCGGGAACTTACAATGAGCAGTTCTTC. It translates to CASSTTSAGTYNEQFF.

The genes are TRBV19 and TRBJ1-5; 7 nucleotides match TRBD1. CDR1 and CDR2 (germline): LNHDA, SQIVND (reference sequence). The CDR3 is made up of 14 amino acids. The J segment lost 7 bases and the V segment lost 4 bases, leaving 7 bases of the junction unmatched. The CDR3 reads CASSTDRVGQPQHF. The CDR3 nucleotides are TGTGCCAGTAGTACAGACAGGGTGGGGCAGCCCCAGCATTTT.

The V call is TRBV5-6, the J call TRBJ2-3; tentatively, D is TRBD2 (7 bases). The ends were cut back, 6 bases at V and 4 bases at J, with 18 bases in the middle. This CDR3 spans 15 amino acids. Per the germline V gene, CDR1 is SGHDT and CDR2 is YYEEEE. This chain's CDR3 is CASNRGAGEADTQYF. CDR3 in DNA: TGTGCCAGCAATCGGGGGGCGGGAGAAGCAGATACGCAGTATTTT.

This chain joins TRBV5-1 and TRBJ1-2; TRBD1 agrees at 7 bases. Unmatched junction bases numbered 6, after V lost 6 bases and J lost 4 bases. Looked up from germline, CDR1 is SGHRS and CDR2 is YFSETQ. The CDR3 contains 13 residues. The CDR3, as DNA: TGCGCCAGCACAGGGGGGCGCGGCTATGGCTACACCTTC. As protein: CASTGGRGYGYTF.